Included here is one T cell receptor beta chain sequence, with context. No antigen is known for it. Base quality data are lacking; no much larger clone is found one base away. The CDR3 numbers 14 residues from cysteine through phenylalanine. Of all the DNA, just the CDR3 is kept, 42 bases in frame from base 1. Via the germline V gene, CDR1 is MGHRA and CDR2 YSYEKL. Cut back by 1 base and 3 bases, the V and J ends lie 9 bases apart. The library was built by means of the immunoSEQ multiplex PCR assay. For the multiplex PCR, a mixture combining 60 forward primers for TCR Vbeta segments and 13 reverse primers for TCR Jbeta segments was used. A multiplex PCR assay on genomic DNA amplified the CDR3 region of rearranged TCR beta genes. The amplified TCR beta libraries were sequenced on the Illumina HiSeq System as 87-base-pair reads. The study's processing was this. A later analysis counted approximately 84 million unique TCR beta chains across the roughly 700 repertoires, and some 11 million of these chains were shared by at least two donors. A nearest-neighbor algorithm error-corrected the raw reads and collapsed the reads into unique sequences, merging closely related sequences to remove PCR and sequencing errors. Alignment of CDR3 sequences to IMGT reference sequences was used to assign V, D and J gene segments. Each retained sequence needed at least a six-nucleotide match to both a V gene segment and a J gene segment. A rearrangement counted as productive if the CDR3 had no stop codons and remained in frame with V and J, and every other rearrangement counted as non-productive. CDR3 was defined by IMGT convention, running from the second conserved V-encoded cysteine to the conserved J-encoded phenylalanine. The earlier analysis of about 590 of the donors excluded sequences that lacked an unambiguous match to a single V gene segment. An earlier analysis of around 600 of the donors classified V segments as functional when productive rearrangements were above 56.7% and as segregating when the standard deviation between donors was above 5%. To diagnose cytomegalovirus status from the catalog of TCR beta chain sequences, a statistical classification framework was built. A later analysis assigned V and J genes by comparing TCR nucleotide sequences with IMGT/GENE-DB human TR gene sequences. In a later analysis, CDR3 sequences and most-parsimonious VDJ recombination scenarios were assigned using the TCRdist pipeline. In a later analysis, each TCR beta chain was defined by its CDR3 amino acid sequence together with its V-gene family, and reads lacking a unique V-gene family were excluded. To address suspected cross-contamination and a sequencing artifact, a later analysis removed 592 highly shared, low-generation-probability nucleotide sequences. In a later analysis, a clonal expansion index for each public chain was calculated from normalized within-repertoire ranks of inferred template counts. In a later analysis, generation probabilities were computed with a VDJ recombination model fitted to out-of-frame rearrangements, and the resulting probabilities were checked against IGoR. A later analysis scored TCR-TCR, TCR-HLA and TCR-CMV co-occurrence with hypergeometric tests, applying a repertoire-size bias correction to TCR pairs. To estimate false discovery rates, a later analysis permuted the HLA or CMV assignments 20 times. In a later analysis, co-occurring TCRs were grouped using DBSCAN, and TCRdist sequence similarity was added for clustering within HLA-allele-positive subsets. Repertoires with fewer than 30,000 or more than 120,000 public chains were left out of co-occurrence clustering, as were five repertoires with anomalous nucleotide sharing. TCRdb stores this immuneACCESS table with in-frame sequences only. Part of the clones is absent; in the studies checked, under half of the shortfall reflects unresolved V genes, and no reason is known for the rest. V and J calls and clone size are those listed in that table; D and trimming were worked out from the DNA. In all, the sample holds under 150,000 clones, and 82% of those were seen once. The ten largest account for roughly 2.6% of the sample.

The entry originates in a study of cytomegalovirus exposure and HLA in healthy donors (dated by TCRdb to between 2016 and 2019). For the study in its entirety: According to an earlier analysis of several hundred of the donors, roughly 180 million T cells yielded 95 million to 140 million unique TCR beta sequences and around 280 Gb of sequence data. Around 330 gigabases of sequencing data and around 85 million unique TCR sequences made up an early release that covered several hundred HLA-typed donors. The genetic ancestry cluster associated with self-reported Caucasian donors included over 80% of the roughly 400 genotyped donors. The study aimed to test whether cataloging public T cell receptors could reveal signatures of past pathogen exposure. Using immunosequencing, the study profiled T cell repertoires from about 610 subjects and related those repertoires to cytomegalovirus serostatus. A separate validation cohort of approximately 120 different subjects was used in addition to the approximately 640-subject first cohort. High-throughput TCR immunosequencing, statistical association of individual TCRs with disease status, and machine learning were combined to predict cytomegalovirus infection status. A later analysis re-examined previously published TCR beta repertoires from about 670 donors and added high-resolution HLA genotyping to investigate patterns of TCR occurrence. In the later analysis, no new phenotypic data were used to find candidate immune exposures; instead, reliance was placed on TCR beta sequences and their occurrence across donors. In an earlier analysis of 587 of the donors, high-throughput TCR beta sequencing was used to judge whether each TCR beta V gene segment behaved as functional or pseudogenic. Donor age, sex, ethnicity and CMV serostatus were compiled alongside the repertoire data. In a later genetic analysis, genome-wide SNP genotypes for about three fifths of the 666 donors were used, and that subset was treated as a discovery cohort. Every discovery cohort repertoire had been produced on one sequencing platform. HLA typing included class I and class II loci at four-digit resolution. The number of typed donors differed by locus: 629-630 for A, B, C, DRB1 and DQB1; some 540 for DQA1; about 600 for DPA1; and about 470 for DPB1. Roughly 5 DR-DQ haplotypes were handled as single units for association and clustering, since linkage in the cohort was strong. Among under 450 genotyped donors of the cohort, an average of approximately 240,000 unique TCR beta nucleotide sequences were sequenced per donor, roughly 20% of them non-productive. The paper's findings and limits, for the study overall: CMV serostatus was the only immune exposure information available for the cohort. In a later genetic analysis, a missense DCLRE1C variant was associated with V-gene and J-gene trimming of TCR beta chains, and the association was replicated in an independent cohort. The classifier was reported to diagnose cytomegalovirus status with high specificity and sensitivity in both the original cohort and the validation cohort. Linkage disequilibrium might explain the correlated functional status among segregating V segments, but an unknown experimental factor could not be ruled out. Most TCR sequences were seen in very few donors, while some public TCRs were found in many individuals. In a later analysis, TCR association rates were found to vary across HLA loci, with the most associated TCRs seen for DRB1 alleles and the fewest for HLA-C alleles. Because HLA typing was unavailable for some donors at each locus, only the typed subset was used in association tests. Sequencing depth was assumed to be roughly uniform across donors in the presence/absence analyses, though that assumption may not hold. In a later analysis, HLA-associated TCR beta chains were found to be more clonally expanded and to have lower generation probabilities than equally common non-associated chains. Some IMGT-functional V segments, including TRBV6-2 and TRBV6-3, could not be told apart with the 87-base-pair reads, so those segments were excluded. Specific HLA alleles were associated with around 18,000 TCR beta sequences at a false discovery rate of 0.05 in a later analysis. Strong co-occurrence of HLA alleles, especially DR and DQ, made assigning TCR associations to individual alleles difficult. Three of the identified cytomegalovirus-associated TCR beta chains were confirmed in vitro to be specific for cytomegalovirus antigens. A total of 150 or so TCR beta chains were listed by the study as associated with cytomegalovirus. Because counts were too low, some 16 rarely observed V segments, including chromosome 9 orphons, were excluded from the earlier analysis of several hundred of the donors. A later analysis reported that several top co-occurrence clusters appeared linked to parvovirus B19, influenza, CMV and Epstein-Barr virus. A further reported finding was that TCR beta sequences accurately predicted the HLA-A and HLA-B alleles for most subjects in the first cohort. Only TCR beta chains were sequenced in this cohort, and the absence of alpha or paired-chain data limited detectable features. The authors suggested that the approach could potentially be generalized to other disease states and immunological phenotypes. A later genetic analysis reported fewer N-insertions in productive TCRs among donors in an Asian-associated ancestry cluster than the approximately 700-donor mean. A later analysis found that most CMV-associated TCR beta chains appeared HLA-restricted, with HLA associations seemingly driven largely by CMV exposure. The sequencing pipeline was judged likely to have produced a cluster of highly shared sequence variants as a technical artifact. An earlier analysis of 587 of the donors showed that most TCR beta V segments appeared in productive rearrangements either about 90% or about 30% of the time, which broadly matched IMGT annotations.

In total, approximately 610 healthy bone marrow donors made up the cohort. At the time of sampling, all cohort members were nominally healthy, though unrecorded immune exposures were likely present. The donor was CMV seronegative and was included in the group of approximately 350 seronegative cohort members. A peripheral blood sample was collected from each donor, and TCR beta sequencing was performed on peripheral blood mononuclear cells. The Qiagen DNeasy Blood Extraction Kit was used to extract genomic DNA from the blood cell samples. This sequence was found in a young woman in good health and CMV-seronegative. Recombination joined TRBV4-1 with TRBJ1-2; there is no confident call for the D gene. Sequenced sample: PBMCs. The CDR3 reads as follows: CASSQAGLDYGYTF. The bases read TGCGCCAGCAGCCAAGCCGGGTTGGACTATGGCTACACCTTC.